This TCR beta chain was profiled in a study of T cell changes during pregnancy in multiple sclerosis. Produced via immunoSEQ multiplex PCR; TCRdb's table is partial and in-frame only. The sample lists tens of thousands of clones, about nine tenths seen once, with 0.5% to 0.6% in the top ten. Germline values: CDR1 SNHLY, CDR2 FYNNEI. Trimming at V came to 6 bases and at J to 6 bases, leaving 4 bases not matched to a gene. This CDR3 region has 13 residues. Sequenced material: CD4+ T cells from peripheral blood mononuclear cells, taken in the first trimester of pregnancy. J is TRBJ2-2 and V is TRBV2, with 7 bases fitting TRBD2. The receptor's source is a female donor with multiple sclerosis, enrolled in a pregnancy study. CDR3 DNA: TGTGCCAGCAGCCTAGGACTAGCCGGGGAGCTGTTTTTT. Its protein is CASSLGLAGELFF.